Presented here are 18 T cell receptor beta chains from one specimen sequenced in a study of blood T cell repertoires in COVID-19. TCRdb keeps only in-frame clones here, not all; method: immunoSEQ multiplex PCR. The data hold 200,000 to 250,000 clones, with 75% to 90% observed a single time. The sample comprised peripheral blood. Receptor source: an elderly woman with COVID-19, enrolled during active disease.

This sequence joins TRBV5-1 and TRBJ2-7, with 9 bases aligning to TRBD1. From germline, CDR1 is SGHRS and CDR2 YFSETQ. The ends lost 0 bases at V and 5 bases at J; junction bases unmatched: 12. The CDR3 spans 17 residues. In nucleotides, the CDR3 is TGCGCCAGCAGCTTGGCCGGAACCGGGACAGGGATGAACGAGCAGTACTTC. The encoded protein is CASSLAGTGTGMNEQYF.

The chain is built from TRBV18 and TRBJ1-4; 9 bases fit TRBD1. Germline V gene lookup returns CDR1 KGHSH and CDR2 LQKENI. Trimming at V came to 9 bases and at J to 5 bases, leaving 10 bases not matched to a gene. The CDR3 is 15 residues long. CDR3 coding DNA: TGTGCCAGTACCACCGGGACAGGGTTGAATGAAAAACTGTTTTTT. It is translated as CASTTGTGLNEKLFF.

CDR3 sequence: CASRARGAEAFF. CDR3 nucleotide sequence: TGTGCCAGCAGAGCAAGGGGTGCTGAAGCTTTCTTT. The chain employs TRBV2 and TRBJ1-1, with a weak D call TRBD1 (5 bases). The CDR3 sequence is 12 residues long. Germline V lookup: CDR1 SNHLY, CDR2 FYNNEI. V gave up 6 bases and J gave up 6 bases, with 11 bases separating them.

V and J are TRBV28 and TRBJ1-6; a possible D gene is TRBD1 (5 bases). V gave up 2 bases and J gave up 9 bases, with 17 bases separating them. The germline V gene has CDR1 MDHEN and CDR2 SYDVKM. The CDR3 totals 16 residues. CDR3 bases: TGTGCCAGCAGTTTAGTATTGGGGGGAGTAGGTTCACCCCTCCACTTT. Translated, it gives CASSLVLGGVGSPLHF.

The CDR3 DNA sequence: TGTGCCAGCAGTTATGTTGGAGGTTCGATGAGCAATGAGCAGTTCTTC. As protein: CASSYVGGSMSNEQFF. The rearrangement joins TRBV6-5 to TRBJ2-1; the D gene is possibly TRBD2 (5 bases). This CDR3 has 16 amino acids. Per germline, CDR1 MNHEY and CDR2 SVGAGI. V was pared by 3 bases and J by 6 bases, with 18 bases between.

The CDR3 nucleotides are TGTGCCAGCAGTTACCCACGGACAGGGAACACTGAAGCTTTCTTT. Residues: CASSYPRTGNTEAFF. V is TRBV6-6 and J is TRBJ1-1; the match to TRBD1 covers 7 bases. Looked up from germline, CDR1 is MNHNY and CDR2 is SVGAGI (reference sequence). The CDR3 contains 15 residues. After removal of 2 bases from V and 1 base from J, the junction contained 4 bases not matched to a gene.

The chain recombines TRBV7-3 with TRBJ1-6; a weak D match, TRBD1 (5 bases). CDR3 size: 15 residues. Germline V gene sequence: CDR1 SGHTA, CDR2 FQGTGA. With 5 bases removed from V and 10 bases from J, the gap between germline ends came to 18 bases. This CDR3 reads CASSLDPGLRSPLHF. The DNA of the CDR3 is TGTGCCAGCAGCCTCGACCCAGGGTTAAGATCACCCCTCCACTTT.

The V and J genes are TRBV28 and TRBJ2-3, with 8 bases aligning to TRBD2. Germline values: CDR1 MDHEN, CDR2 SYDVKM. J gave up 3 bases and V 4 bases, and 6 bases lay outside the gene matches. CDR3 length: 15 residues. Here the CDR3 DNA reads TGTGCCAGCAGTTCAGCGGGAGAGGGGACAGATACGCAGTATTTT. It codes for CASSSAGEGTDTQYF.

The chain recombines TRBV15 with TRBJ2-4; 9 nucleotides agree with TRBD2. Trimming removed 0 bases from V and 2 bases from J; junction bases left unmatched: 11. Germline V gives CDR1 LNHNV, CDR2 YYDKDF (reference sequence). This CDR3 has 19 amino acids. CDR3 protein: CATSRDGISGSLTKNIQYF. CDR3 nucleotide sequence: TGTGCCACCAGCAGAGATGGTATTAGCGGGAGTTTAACCAAAAACATTCAGTACTTC.

The chain is built from TRBV21-1 and TRBJ2-1; the table's D gene call, TRBD2, was not cross checked with the DNA. TRBV21-1 is shown as a pseudogene. CDR3 length: 17 residues. CDR3 residues: CASANTGLGRRRREQFF. The CDR3 DNA sequence: TGTGCCAGCGCTAATACCGGGCTAGGGCGGAGGCGACGGGAGCAGTTCTTC.

This rearrangement joins TRBV28 to TRBJ2-3; D not resolved. Between the trimmed V and J ends, which lost 7 bases and 0 bases, there was a span of 8 bases. CDR3 length equals 13 residues. The germline V gene encodes CDR1 MDHEN and CDR2 SYDVKM. This chain's CDR3 is CASIAPSTDTQYF. The CDR3 DNA reads as TGTGCCAGCATAGCTCCCAGCACAGATACGCAGTATTTT.

V usage is TRBV7-2 and J usage is TRBJ2-2, with 10 bases that match TRBD1. Looked up from germline, CDR1 is SGHTA and CDR2 is FQGNSA. The CDR3 covers 15 residues. V was clipped by 5 bases and J by 4 bases; unmatched bases: 4. CDR3 protein: CASSPGQGGTGELFF. Here the CDR3 DNA reads TGTGCCAGCAGCCCCGGACAGGGGGGCACCGGGGAGCTGTTTTTT. Drawing the rest from reference TRBV7-2 and TRBJ2-2, the complete variable domain is GAGVSQSPSNKVTEKGKDVELRCDPISGHTALYWYRQSLGQGLEFLIYFQGNSAPDKSGLPSDRFSAERTGGSVSTLTIQRTQQEDSAVYLCASSPGQGGTGELFFGEGSRLTVL.

The chain couples TRBV5-6 to TRBJ1-2; D gene unclear. Germline values: CDR1 SGHDT, CDR2 YYEEEE. Trimming removed 0 bases at V and 2 bases at J, with 8 bases between. The CDR3 consists of 14 residues. CDR3 region: CASSLDHRNYGYTF. For the CDR3, the DNA is TGTGCCAGCAGCTTGGACCACAGAAACTATGGCTACACCTTC.

The V call is TRBV6-1, the J call TRBJ1-2, with D possibly matching TRBD1 (6 bases). Looked up from germline, CDR1 is MNHNS and CDR2 is SASEGT. V dropped 9 bases and J dropped 7 bases, with 21 bases sitting between them. The CDR3 runs 14 residues. The CDR3 spells CASSAPGTKAGYTF. In DNA, the CDR3 is TGTGCCAGTTCGGCTCCCGGGACAAAGGCTGGCTACACCTTC.

The chain links TRBV4-2 to TRBJ1-1; tentatively, D is TRBD1 (6 bases). V was cut by 3 bases and J by 1 base, with 12 bases left in between. Per germline, CDR1 LGHNA and CDR2 YNFKEQ. This CDR3 is built from 15 residues. CDR3 loop: CASSQTGTQNTEAFF. DNA for the CDR3: TGTGCCAGCAGCCAGACCGGGACACAGAACACTGAAGCTTTCTTT.

The chain links TRBV19 to TRBJ1-1, with D possibly matching TRBD1 (6 bases). The CDR3 extends over 13 amino acids. Deletions cut 4 bases from V and 5 bases from J, with 11 bases between. Germline V lookup: CDR1 LNHDA, CDR2 SQIVND (reference sequence). CDR3 sequence: CASSTDRSTEAFF. In nucleotides, the CDR3 is TGTGCCAGTAGTACCGACAGGAGTACTGAAGCTTTCTTT.

CDR3 in DNA: TGTGCCAGCAGCCCCATCCCCCGGAGGGGCTACACCTTC. This gives the protein CASSPIPRRGYTF. The chain recombines TRBV7-2 with TRBJ1-2, with D unclear. The germline V and J ends were trimmed by 5 bases and 8 bases, with 15 bases remaining between them. The germline V gene has CDR1 SGHTA and CDR2 FQGNSA. There are 13 residues in the CDR3.

This rearrangement joins TRBV3-1 (or the pseudogene TRBV3-2) to TRBJ1-1, with D perhaps matching TRBD1 (6 bases). The V end was cut by 4 bases, the J end by 1 base, with 16 bases between. CDR3 length: 16 amino acids. Germline lookup yields CDR1 LGHDT and CDR2 YNNKEL (reference sequence). This chain's CDR3 is CASSPRQVLTNTEAFF. The CDR3 nucleotides are TGTGCCAGCAGCCCCCGACAGGTTCTCACGAACACTGAAGCTTTCTTT.